This T cell receptor beta chain was found in a study of control samples from healthy donors and cancer patients. Only one count was recorded for this clone. Assay used: immunoSEQ multiplex PCR; TCRdb lists only in-frame clones, some missing. The data hold roughly 120,000 clones, with under 95% observed a single time. The sequence was collected from a man over 45 with head and neck cancer. The sequenced material came from PBMCs.

CDR3 loop: CASTPDLVSPNYGYTF. CDR3 bases: TGTGCCAGCACCCCGGATCTAGTCTCGCCTAACTATGGCTACACCTTC. V usage is TRBV9 and J usage is TRBJ1-2; D is undetermined. This CDR3 region has 16 residues. Germline CDR1 and CDR2: SGDLS and YYNGEE. V was cut by 6 bases and J by 0 bases, with 18 bases left in between.